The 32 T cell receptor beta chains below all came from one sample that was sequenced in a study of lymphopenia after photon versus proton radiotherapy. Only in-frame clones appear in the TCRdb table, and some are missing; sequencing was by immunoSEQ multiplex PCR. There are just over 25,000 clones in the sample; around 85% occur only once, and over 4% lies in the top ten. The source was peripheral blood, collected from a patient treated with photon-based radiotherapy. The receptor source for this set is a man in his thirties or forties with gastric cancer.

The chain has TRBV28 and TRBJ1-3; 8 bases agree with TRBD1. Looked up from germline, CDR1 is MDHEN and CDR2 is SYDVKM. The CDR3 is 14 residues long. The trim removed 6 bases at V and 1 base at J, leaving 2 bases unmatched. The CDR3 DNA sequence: TGTGCCAGCAGACAGGGGGGGTCTGGAAACACCATATATTTT. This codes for CASRQGGSGNTIYF.

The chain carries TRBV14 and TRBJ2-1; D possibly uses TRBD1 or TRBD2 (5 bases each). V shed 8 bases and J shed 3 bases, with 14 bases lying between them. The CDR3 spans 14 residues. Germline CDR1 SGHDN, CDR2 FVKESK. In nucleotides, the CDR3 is TGTGCCAGCCGGGGCCAGGGCAACTACAATGAGCAGTTCTTC. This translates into CASRGQGNYNEQFF.

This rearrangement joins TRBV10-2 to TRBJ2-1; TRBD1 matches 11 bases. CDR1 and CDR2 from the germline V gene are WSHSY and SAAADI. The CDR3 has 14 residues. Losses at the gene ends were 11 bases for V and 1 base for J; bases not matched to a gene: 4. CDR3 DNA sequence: TGCGCCTCCGGGGACAGGGGGTCCTACAATGAGCAGTTCTTC. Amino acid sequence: CASGDRGSYNEQFF.

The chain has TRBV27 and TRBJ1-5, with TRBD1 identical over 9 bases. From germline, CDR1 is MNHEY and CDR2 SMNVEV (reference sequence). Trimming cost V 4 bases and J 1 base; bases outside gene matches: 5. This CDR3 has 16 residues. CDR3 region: CASSSGTGRSNQPQHF. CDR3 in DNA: TGTGCCAGCAGTTCAGGGACAGGGCGAAGCAATCAGCCCCAGCATTTT.

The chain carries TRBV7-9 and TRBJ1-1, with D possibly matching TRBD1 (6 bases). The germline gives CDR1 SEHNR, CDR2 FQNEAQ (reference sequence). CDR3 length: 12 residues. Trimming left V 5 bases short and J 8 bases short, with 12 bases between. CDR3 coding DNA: TGTGCCAGCAGCGAGGGGGTGGCAGAAGCTTTCTTT. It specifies CASSEGVAEAFF. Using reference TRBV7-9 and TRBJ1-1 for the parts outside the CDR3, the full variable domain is DTGVSQNPRHKITKRGQNVTFRCDPISEHNRLYWYRQTLGQGPEFLTYFQNEAQLEKSRLLSDRFSAERPKGSFSTLEIQRTEQGDSAMYLCASSEGVAEAFFGQGTRLTVV.

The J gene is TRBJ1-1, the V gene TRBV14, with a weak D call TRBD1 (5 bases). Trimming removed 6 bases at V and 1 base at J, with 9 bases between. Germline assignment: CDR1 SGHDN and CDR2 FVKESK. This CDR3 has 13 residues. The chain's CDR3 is CASRVRGNTEAFF. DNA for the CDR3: TGTGCCAGCAGAGTGAGGGGGAACACTGAAGCTTTCTTT.

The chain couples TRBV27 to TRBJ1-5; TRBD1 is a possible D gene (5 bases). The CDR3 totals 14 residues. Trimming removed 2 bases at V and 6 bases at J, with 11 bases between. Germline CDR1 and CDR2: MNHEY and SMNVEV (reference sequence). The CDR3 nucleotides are TGTGCCAGCAGTTTACGGGGGGGGACTCAGCCCCAGCATTTT. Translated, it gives CASSLRGGTQPQHF.

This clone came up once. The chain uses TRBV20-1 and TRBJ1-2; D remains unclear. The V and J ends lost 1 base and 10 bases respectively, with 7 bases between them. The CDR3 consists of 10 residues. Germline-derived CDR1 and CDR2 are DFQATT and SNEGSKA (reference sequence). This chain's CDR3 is CSARVLAYTF. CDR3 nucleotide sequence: TGCAGTGCTAGAGTACTGGCCTACACCTTC.

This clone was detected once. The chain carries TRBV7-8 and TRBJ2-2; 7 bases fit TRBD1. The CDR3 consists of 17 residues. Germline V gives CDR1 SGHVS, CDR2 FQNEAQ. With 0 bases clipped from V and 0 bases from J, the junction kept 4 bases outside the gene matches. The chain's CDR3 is CASSLADRAANTGELFF. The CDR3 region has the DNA TGTGCCAGCAGCTTAGCCGACAGGGCGGCGAACACCGGGGAGCTGTTTTTT.

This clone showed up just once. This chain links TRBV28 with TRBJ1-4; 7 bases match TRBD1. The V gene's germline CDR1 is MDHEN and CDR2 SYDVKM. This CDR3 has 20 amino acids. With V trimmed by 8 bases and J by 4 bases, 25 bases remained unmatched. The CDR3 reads CASANILRRGQSHGNEKLFF. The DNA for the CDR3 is TGTGCCAGCGCTAATATACTACGTAGGGGACAGTCGCATGGTAATGAAAAACTGTTTTTT.

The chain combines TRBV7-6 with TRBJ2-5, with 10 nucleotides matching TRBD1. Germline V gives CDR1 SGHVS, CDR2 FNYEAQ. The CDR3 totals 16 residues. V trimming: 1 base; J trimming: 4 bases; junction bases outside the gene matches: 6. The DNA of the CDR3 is TGTGCCAGCAGCTTAGAAGTGACAGGGGGCGCAGAGACCCAGTACTTC. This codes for CASSLEVTGGAETQYF.

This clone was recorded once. The CDR3, as DNA: TGTGCCAGCAGCTCTGGGAGTTGGGAGCAGTTCTTC. It translates to CASSSGSWEQFF. The chain combines TRBV28 with TRBJ2-1, with D tentatively TRBD2 (5 bases). Germline V gene data show CDR1 as MDHEN and CDR2 as SYDVKM. V dropped 6 bases and J dropped 10 bases, with 13 bases sitting between them. The CDR3 spans 12 residues.

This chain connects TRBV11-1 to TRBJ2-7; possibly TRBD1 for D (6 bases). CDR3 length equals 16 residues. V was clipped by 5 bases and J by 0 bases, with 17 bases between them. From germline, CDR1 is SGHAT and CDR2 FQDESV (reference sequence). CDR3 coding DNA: TGTGCCAGCAGCCGACTCAGGGGAAGGGCCTCCTACGAGCAGTACTTC. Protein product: CASSRLRGRASYEQYF.

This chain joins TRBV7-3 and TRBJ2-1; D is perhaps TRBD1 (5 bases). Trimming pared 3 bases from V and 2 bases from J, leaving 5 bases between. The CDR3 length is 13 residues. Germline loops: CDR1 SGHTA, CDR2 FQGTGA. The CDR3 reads CASSLTAYNEQFF. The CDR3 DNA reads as TGTGCCAGCAGCTTGACAGCCTACAATGAGCAGTTCTTC.

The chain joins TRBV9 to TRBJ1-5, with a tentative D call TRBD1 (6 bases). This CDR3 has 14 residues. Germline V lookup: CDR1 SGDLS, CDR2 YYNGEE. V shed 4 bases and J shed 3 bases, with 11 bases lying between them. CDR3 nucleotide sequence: TGTGCCAGCAGCCGGGGGGGGCCCAATCAGCCCCAGCATTTT. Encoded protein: CASSRGGPNQPQHF.

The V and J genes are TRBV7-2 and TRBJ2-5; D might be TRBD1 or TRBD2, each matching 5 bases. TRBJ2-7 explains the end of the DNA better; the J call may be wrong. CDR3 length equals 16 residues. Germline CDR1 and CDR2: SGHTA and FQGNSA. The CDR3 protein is CASSLSYGGGGYEQYF. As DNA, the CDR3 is TGTGCCAGCAGCTTAAGTTATGGAGGTGGGGGCTACGAGCAGTACTTC.

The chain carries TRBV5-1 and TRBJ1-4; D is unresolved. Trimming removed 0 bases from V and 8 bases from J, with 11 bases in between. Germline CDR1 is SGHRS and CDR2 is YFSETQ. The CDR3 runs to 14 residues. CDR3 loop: CASSLDALGEKLFF. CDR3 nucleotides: TGCGCCAGCAGCTTGGATGCCCTCGGGGAAAAACTGTTTTTT. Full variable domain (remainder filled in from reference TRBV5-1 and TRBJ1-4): KAGVTQTPRYLIKTRGQQVTLSCSPISGHRSVSWYQQTPGQGLQFLFEYFSETQRNKGNFPGRFSGRQFSNSRSEMNVSTLELGDSALYLCASSLDALGEKLFFGSGTQLSVL.

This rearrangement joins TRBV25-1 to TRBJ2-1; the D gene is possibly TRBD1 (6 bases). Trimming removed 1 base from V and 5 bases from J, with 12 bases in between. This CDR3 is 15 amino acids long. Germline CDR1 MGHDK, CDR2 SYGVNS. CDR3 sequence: CASSEFGDNHNEQFF. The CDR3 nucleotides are TGTGCCAGCAGTGAATTCGGGGACAACCACAATGAGCAGTTCTTC.

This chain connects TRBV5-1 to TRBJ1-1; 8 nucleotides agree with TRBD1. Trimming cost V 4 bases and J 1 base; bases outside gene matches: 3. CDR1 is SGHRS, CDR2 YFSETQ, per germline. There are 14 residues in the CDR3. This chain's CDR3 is CASSPGTGNTEAFF. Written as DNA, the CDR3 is TGCGCCAGCAGCCCCGGGACAGGGAACACTGAAGCTTTCTTT.

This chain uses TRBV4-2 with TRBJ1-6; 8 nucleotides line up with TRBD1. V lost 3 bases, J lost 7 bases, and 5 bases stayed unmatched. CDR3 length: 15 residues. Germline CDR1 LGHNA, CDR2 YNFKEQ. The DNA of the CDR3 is TGTGCCAGCAGCCACACCGGGGACAGGAATTCACCCCTCCACTTT. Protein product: CASSHTGDRNSPLHF.

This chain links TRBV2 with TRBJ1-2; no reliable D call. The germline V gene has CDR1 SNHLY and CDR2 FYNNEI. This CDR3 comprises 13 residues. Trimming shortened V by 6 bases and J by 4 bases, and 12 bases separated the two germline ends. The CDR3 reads CASRVEGVYGYTF. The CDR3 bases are TGTGCCAGCAGGGTGGAGGGAGTCTATGGCTACACCTTC.

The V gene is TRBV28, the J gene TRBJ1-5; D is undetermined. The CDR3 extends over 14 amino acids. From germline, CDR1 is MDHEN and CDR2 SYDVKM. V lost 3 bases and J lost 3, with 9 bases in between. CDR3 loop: CASSFTQTNQPQHF. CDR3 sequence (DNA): TGTGCCAGCAGTTTCACCCAGACCAATCAGCCCCAGCATTTT.

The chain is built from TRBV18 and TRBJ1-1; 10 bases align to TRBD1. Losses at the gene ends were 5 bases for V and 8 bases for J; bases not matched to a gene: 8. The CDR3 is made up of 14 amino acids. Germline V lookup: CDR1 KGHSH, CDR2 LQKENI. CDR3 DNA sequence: TGTGCCAGCTCATCGGGACAGGGGATTTTGGAAGCTTTCTTT. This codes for CASSSGQGILEAFF.

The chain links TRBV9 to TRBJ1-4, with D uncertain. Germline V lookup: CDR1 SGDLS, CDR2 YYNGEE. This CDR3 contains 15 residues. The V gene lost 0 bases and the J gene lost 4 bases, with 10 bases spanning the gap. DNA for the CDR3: TGTGCCAGCAGCGTAGCGCCCGATAATAATGAAAAACTGTTTTTT. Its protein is CASSVAPDNNEKLFF.

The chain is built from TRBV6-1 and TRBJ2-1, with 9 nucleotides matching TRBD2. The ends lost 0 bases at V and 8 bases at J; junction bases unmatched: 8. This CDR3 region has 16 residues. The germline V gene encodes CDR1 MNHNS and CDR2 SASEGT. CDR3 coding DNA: TGTGCCAGCAGTGAAGCCGCGGCTAGCGGGGTGGATGAGCAGTTCTTC. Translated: CASSEAAASGVDEQFF.

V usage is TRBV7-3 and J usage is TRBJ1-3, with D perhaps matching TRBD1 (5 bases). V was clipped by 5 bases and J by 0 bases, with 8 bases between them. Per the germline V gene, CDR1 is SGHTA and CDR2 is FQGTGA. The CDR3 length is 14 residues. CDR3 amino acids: CASSHGGSGNTIYF. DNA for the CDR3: TGTGCCAGCAGCCATGGGGGCTCTGGAAACACCATATATTTT.

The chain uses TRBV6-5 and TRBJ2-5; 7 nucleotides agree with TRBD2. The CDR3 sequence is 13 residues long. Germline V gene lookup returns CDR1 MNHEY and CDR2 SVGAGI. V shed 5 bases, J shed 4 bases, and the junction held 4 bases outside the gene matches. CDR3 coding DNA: TGTGCCAGCAGTAGACTAGCAGGAGAGACCCAGTACTTC. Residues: CASSRLAGETQYF.

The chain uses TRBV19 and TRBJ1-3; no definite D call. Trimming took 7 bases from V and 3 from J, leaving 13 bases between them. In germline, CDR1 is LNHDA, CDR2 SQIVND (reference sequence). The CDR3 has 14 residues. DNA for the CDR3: TGTGCCAGTAATCAGCTCGTGGATGGAAACACCATATATTTT. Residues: CASNQLVDGNTIYF.

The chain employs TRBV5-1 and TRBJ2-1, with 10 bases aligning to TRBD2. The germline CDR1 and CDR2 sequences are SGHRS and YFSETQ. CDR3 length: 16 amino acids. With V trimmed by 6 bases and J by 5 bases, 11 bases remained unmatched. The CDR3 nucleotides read TGCGCCAGCACCGAGACAGCGGGGGGGCCGCACAATGAGCAGTTCTTC. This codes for CASTETAGGPHNEQFF.

As DNA, the CDR3 is TGTGCCAGCAGCCGGGGACTGCCGACCATCTCTGGAAACACCATATATTTT. It is translated as CASSRGLPTISGNTIYF. The rearrangement uses TRBV5-4 and TRBJ1-3, with a possible D match to TRBD1 (5 bases). CDR1 and CDR2 (germline): SGHNT, YYREEE (reference sequence). V was clipped by 4 bases and J by 0 bases, with 17 bases between them. This CDR3 spans 17 amino acids.

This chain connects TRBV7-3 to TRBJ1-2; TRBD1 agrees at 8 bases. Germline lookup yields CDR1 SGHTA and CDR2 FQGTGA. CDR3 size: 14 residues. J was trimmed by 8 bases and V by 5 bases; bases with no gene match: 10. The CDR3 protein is CASSPQGASRGYTF. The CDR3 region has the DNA TGTGCCAGCAGCCCTCAGGGGGCTTCACGAGGCTACACCTTC. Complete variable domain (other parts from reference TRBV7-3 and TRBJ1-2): GAGVSQTPSNKVTEKGKYVELRCDPISGHTALYWYRQSLGQGPEFLIYFQGTGAADDSGLPNDRFFAVRPEGSVSTLKIQRTERGDSAVYLCASSPQGASRGYTFGSGTRLTVV.

The CDR3 DNA follows: TGTGCCAGCAGCCCCGCTAGCGGGGTGACAGATACGCAGTATTTT. It codes for CASSPASGVTDTQYF. V usage is TRBV5-4 and J usage is TRBJ2-3; the match to TRBD2 covers 9 bases. V shed 4 bases, J shed 3 bases, and the junction held 6 bases outside the gene matches. CDR3 length equals 15 residues. CDR1 is SGHNT, CDR2 YYREEE, per germline (reference sequence).